This T cell receptor (beta chain) stems from a study of cytomegalovirus exposure and HLA in healthy donors. Both 60 Vbeta primers and 13 Jbeta primers went into the PCR. Original data processing: There were tens of millions of unique TCR beta chains by a later count, and approximately 11 million of them were shared. The data were produced by immunoSEQ multiplex PCR, yet TCRdb's version contains in-frame clones alone and is incomplete. V and J calls and clone size are as listed in that table; D and trimming were resolved from the DNA. The sample lists about 200,000 clones, about 79% seen once, with about 1.8% in the top ten. This CDR3 region has 15 residues. Trimming removed 3 bases from V and 1 base from J, with 12 bases in between. The germline V gene has CDR1 SGHAT and CDR2 FQNNGV.

This chain joins TRBV11-2 and TRBJ1-1; TRBD1 is a possible D gene (5 bases). The sample consisted of PBMCs. The receptor's source is a man between 18 and 29 years old in good health and CMV-seronegative. Here the CDR3 DNA reads TGTGCCAGCAGCTTTGACATAAGGGGGAACACTGAAGCTTTCTTT. Translating it yields CASSFDIRGNTEAFF.